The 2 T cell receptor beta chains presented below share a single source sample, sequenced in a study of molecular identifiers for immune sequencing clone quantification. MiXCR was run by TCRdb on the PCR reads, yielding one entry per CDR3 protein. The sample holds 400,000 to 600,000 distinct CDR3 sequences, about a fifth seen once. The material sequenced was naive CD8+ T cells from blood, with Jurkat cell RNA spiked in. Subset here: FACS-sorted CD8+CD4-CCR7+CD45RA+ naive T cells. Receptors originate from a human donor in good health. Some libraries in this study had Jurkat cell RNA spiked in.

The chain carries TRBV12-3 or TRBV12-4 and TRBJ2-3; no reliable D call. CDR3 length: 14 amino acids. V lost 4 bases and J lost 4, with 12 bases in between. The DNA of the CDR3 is TGTGCCAGCAGTTCCGGCTACCGCGCAGATACGCAGTATTTT. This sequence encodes CASSSGYRADTQYF.

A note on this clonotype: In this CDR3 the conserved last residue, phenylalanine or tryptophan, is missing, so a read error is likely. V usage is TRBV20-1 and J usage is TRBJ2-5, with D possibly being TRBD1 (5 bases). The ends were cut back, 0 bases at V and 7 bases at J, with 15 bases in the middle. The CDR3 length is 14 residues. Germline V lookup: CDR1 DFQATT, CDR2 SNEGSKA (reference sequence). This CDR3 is CSARDEVQVGTQYL. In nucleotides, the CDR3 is TGCAGTGCTAGAGATGAGGTACAGGTTGGGACCCAGTACCTC.